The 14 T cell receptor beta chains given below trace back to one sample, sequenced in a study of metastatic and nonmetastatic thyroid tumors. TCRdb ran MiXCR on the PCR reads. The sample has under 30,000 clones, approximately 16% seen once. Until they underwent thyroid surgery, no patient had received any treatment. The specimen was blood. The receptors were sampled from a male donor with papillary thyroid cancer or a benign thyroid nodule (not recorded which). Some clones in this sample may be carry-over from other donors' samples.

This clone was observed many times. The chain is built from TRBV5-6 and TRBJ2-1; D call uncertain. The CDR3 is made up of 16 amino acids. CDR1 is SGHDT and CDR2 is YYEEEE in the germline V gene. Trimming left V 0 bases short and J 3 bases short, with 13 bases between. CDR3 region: CASSLDWGKVYNEQFF. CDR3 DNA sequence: TGTGCCAGCAGCTTGGATTGGGGTAAAGTCTACAATGAGCAGTTCTTC. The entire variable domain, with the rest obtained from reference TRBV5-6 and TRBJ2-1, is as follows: DAGVTQSPTHLIKTRGQQVTLRCSPKSGHDTVSWYQQALGQGPQFIFQYYEEEERQRGNFPDRFSGHQFPNYSSELNVNALLLGDSALYLCASSLDWGKVYNEQFFGPGTRLTVL.

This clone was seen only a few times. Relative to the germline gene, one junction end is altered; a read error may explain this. CDR3 sequence (DNA): TGTGCCGGTAGTCTGCGCAGGGACCACGAGCAGTACTTC. Translating gives CAGSLRRDHEQYF. The gene calls are TRBV19 and TRBJ2-7; D is possibly TRBD1 or TRBD2 (5 bases each). The CDR3 runs 13 residues. Germline V CDR1 and CDR2: LNHDA, SQIVND (reference sequence).

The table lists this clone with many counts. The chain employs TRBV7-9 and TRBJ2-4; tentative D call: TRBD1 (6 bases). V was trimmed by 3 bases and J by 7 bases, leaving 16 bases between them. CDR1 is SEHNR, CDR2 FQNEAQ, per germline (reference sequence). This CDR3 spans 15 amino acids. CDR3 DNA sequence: TGTGCCAGCAGCTTGGGGGCCGGGACAAGTAACATTCAGTACTTC. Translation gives CASSLGAGTSNIQYF.

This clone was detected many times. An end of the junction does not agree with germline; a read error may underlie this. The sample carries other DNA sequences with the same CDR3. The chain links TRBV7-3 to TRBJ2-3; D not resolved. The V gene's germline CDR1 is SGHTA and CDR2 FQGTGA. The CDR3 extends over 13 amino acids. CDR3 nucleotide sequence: TGCGCCAGCAGCTCGGTCGGTACAGATACGCAGTATTTT. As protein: CASSSVGTDTQYF.

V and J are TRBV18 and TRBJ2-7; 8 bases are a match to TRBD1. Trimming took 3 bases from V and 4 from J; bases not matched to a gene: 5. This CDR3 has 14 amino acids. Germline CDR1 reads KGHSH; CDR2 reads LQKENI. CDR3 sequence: CASSPGTGSYEQYF. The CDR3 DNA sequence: TGTGCCAGCTCACCTGGGACAGGCTCTTACGAGCAGTACTTC.

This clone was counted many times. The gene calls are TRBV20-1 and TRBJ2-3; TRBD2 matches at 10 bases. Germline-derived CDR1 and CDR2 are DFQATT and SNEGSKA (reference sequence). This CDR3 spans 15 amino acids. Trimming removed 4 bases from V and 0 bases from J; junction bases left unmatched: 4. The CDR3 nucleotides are TGCAGTGCTAAAGGGACTAGCGCGAGCACAGATACGCAGTATTTT. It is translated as CSAKGTSASTDTQYF.

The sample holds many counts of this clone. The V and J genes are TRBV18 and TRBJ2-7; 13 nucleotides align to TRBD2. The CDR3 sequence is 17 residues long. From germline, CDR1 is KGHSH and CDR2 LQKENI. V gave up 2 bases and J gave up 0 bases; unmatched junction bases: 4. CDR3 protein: CASSPGTSGVPSYEQYF. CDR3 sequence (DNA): TGTGCCAGCTCACCAGGGACTAGCGGGGTTCCCTCCTACGAGCAGTACTTC. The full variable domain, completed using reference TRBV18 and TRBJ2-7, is NAGVMQNPRHLVRRRGQEARLRCSPMKGHSHVYWYRQLPEEGLKFMVYLQKENIIDESGMPKERFSAEFPKEGPSILRIQQVVRGDSAAYFCASSPGTSGVPSYEQYFGPGTRLTVT.

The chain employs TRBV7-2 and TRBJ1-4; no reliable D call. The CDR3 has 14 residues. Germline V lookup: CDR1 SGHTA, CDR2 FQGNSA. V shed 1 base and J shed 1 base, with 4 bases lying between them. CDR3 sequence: CASSLGVTNEKLFF. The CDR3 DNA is TGTGCCAGCAGCTTAGGGGTAACTAATGAAAAACTGTTTTTT.

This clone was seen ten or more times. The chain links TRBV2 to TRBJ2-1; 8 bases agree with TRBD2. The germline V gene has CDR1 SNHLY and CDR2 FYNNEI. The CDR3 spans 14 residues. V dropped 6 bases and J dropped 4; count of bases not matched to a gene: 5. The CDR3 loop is CASREVAGYNEQFF. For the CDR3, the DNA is TGTGCCAGCAGAGAGGTAGCGGGATACAATGAGCAGTTCTTC.

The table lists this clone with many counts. The CDR3 loop is CASSPRTGASPYYGYTF. CDR3 bases: TGCGCCAGCAGCCCAAGGACAGGGGCCTCTCCCTATTATGGCTACACCTTC. This chain connects TRBV5-1 to TRBJ1-2; 9 nucleotides align to TRBD1. The germline V gene encodes CDR1 SGHRS and CDR2 YFSETQ. The J segment lost 5 bases and the V segment lost 4 bases, leaving 15 bases of the junction unmatched. This CDR3 has 17 residues.

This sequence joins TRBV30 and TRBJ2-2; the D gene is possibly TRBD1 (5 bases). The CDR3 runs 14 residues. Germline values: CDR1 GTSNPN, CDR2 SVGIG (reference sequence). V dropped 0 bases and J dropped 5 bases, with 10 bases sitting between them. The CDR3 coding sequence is TGTGCCTGGAGTGTTTACCAGGGAACCGGGGAGCTGTTTTTT. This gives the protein CAWSVYQGTGELFF.

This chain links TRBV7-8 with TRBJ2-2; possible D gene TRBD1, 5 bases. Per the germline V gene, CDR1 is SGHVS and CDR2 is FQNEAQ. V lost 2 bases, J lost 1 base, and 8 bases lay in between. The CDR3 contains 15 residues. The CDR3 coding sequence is TGTGCCAGCAGCTTACAGGGATGGAACACCGGGGAGCTGTTTTTT. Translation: CASSLQGWNTGELFF.

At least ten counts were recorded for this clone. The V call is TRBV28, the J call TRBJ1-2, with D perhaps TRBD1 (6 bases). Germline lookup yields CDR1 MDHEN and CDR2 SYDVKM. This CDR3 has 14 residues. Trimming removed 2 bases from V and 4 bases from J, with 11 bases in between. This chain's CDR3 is CASSLPIGGYGYTF. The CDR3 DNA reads TGTGCCAGCAGTTTACCCATAGGGGGCTATGGCTACACCTTC.

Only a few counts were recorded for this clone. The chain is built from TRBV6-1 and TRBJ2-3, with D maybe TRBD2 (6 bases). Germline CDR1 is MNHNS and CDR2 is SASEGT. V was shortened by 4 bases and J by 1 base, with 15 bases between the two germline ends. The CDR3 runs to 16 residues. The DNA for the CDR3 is TGTGCCAGCAGTGTCTCAAGCGGGTCACGCACAGATACGCAGTATTTT. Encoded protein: CASSVSSGSRTDTQYF.